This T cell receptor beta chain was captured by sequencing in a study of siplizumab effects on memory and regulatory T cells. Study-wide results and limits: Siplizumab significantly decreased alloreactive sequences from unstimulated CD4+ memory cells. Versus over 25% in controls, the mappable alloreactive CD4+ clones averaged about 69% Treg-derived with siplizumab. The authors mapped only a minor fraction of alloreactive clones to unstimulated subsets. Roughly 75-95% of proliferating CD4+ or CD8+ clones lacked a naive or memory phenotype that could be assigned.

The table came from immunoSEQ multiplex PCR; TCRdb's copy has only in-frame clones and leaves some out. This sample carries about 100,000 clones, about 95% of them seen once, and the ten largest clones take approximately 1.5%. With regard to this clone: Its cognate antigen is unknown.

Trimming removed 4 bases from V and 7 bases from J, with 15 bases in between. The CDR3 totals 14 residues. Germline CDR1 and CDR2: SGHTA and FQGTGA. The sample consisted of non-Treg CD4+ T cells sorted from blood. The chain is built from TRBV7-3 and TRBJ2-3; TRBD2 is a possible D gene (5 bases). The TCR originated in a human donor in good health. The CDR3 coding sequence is TGTGCCAGCAGCTCATCAGCGGCATCGAATACGCAGTATTTT. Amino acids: CASSSSAASNTQYF.